The TCR beta chain under discussion was sequenced for a study of shared clonotypes between healthy human individuals. Here immunoSEQ multiplex PCR was the method, and the copy in TCRdb shows in-frame clones only, minus some. The sample includes about 95,000 clones, around two thirds of them seen just once. The CDR3 is made up of 15 amino acids. Germline values: CDR1 MDHEN, CDR2 SYDVKM. Deletions cut 5 bases from V and 6 bases from J, with 16 bases between. This rearrangement joins TRBV28 to TRBJ1-4; the D gene is possibly TRBD1 (6 bases). Sequenced input: memory CD8+ T cells sorted from blood. Subset: CD45RO+ cells pooled with CCR7-negative TemRA cells. This TCR was sampled from a man aged 25 to 40 in good health. For the CDR3, the DNA is TGTGCCAGCAGTCCCTTCACAGGGAAACATGAAAAACTGTTTTTT. Translated: CASSPFTGKHEKLFF. Full variable domain (missing parts from reference TRBV28 and TRBJ1-4): DVKVTQSSRYLVKRTGEKVFLECVQDMDHENMFWYRQDPGLGLRLIYFSYDVKMKEKGDIPEGYSVSREKKERFSLILESASTNQTSMYLCASSPFTGKHEKLFFGSGTQLSVL.